Reported below is one T cell receptor beta chain. The antigen is unknown. The CDR3 contains 13 residues. From germline, CDR1 is MNHEY and CDR2 SVGAGI. The germline V and J ends were trimmed by 2 bases and 9 bases, with 13 bases remaining between them. Time point defined: blood 4 weeks post-SBRT, at nephrectomy. This sample's treatment: 15 Gy SBRT to primary tumor, nephrectomy 4 weeks later. Radiation-treated patients gave blood at baseline, week 2 and week 4. The patient's renal cell carcinoma had clear cell pathology. These data originate in a study of radiation and T cells in renal cell carcinoma. Points from the study as a whole: In blood, top tumor clones expanded by 2 weeks, shrinking by 4.

TCRdb keeps only in-frame clones here, not all; method: immunoSEQ multiplex PCR. The sample consists of roughly 45,000 clones, about 84% of them appearing once. The rearrangement joins TRBV6-5 to TRBJ2-5; tentatively, D is TRBD2 (6 bases). The sample consisted of blood, taken from a patient whose treatment included radiotherapy and nephrectomy. This clonotype originated in a woman between 70 and 85 years old with renal cell carcinoma. The CDR3 sequence is CASSYTTGDSQYF. The CDR3 nucleotides are TGTGCCAGCAGTTACACGACGGGAGACTCCCAGTACTTC.